This T cell receptor beta chain derives from a study of blood T cell repertoires in COVID-19. Study-level information: Sites across the United States, Italy and Spain contributed samples from acute and convalescent COVID-19. Sample material is recorded as cDNA or gDNA derived from T cells, B-cell-depleted T cells, or PBMCs.

In the original processing: Amplification of reference gene primers was used by the study to estimate nucleated cell counts. Repertoires were generated with immunoSEQ multiplex PCR, while TCRdb's copy carries only in-frame clones and drops some. That table furnishes V, J and clone size, whereas the DNA furnished D and trimming. This table holds fewer than 200,000 clones, about 83% found once. CDR1 is KGHSH, CDR2 LQKENI, per germline. With 6 bases removed from V and 7 bases from J, the gap between germline ends came to 7 bases. CDR3 length: 10 amino acids. The receptor was isolated from a woman between 70 and 85 years old with COVID-19, enrolled during active disease. The chain uses TRBV18 and TRBJ2-7; D is unresolved. The specimen was peripheral blood. The CDR3 here is CASSSEEQYF. The CDR3 coding sequence is TGTGCCAGCTCCTCGGAGGAGCAGTACTTC.